This T cell receptor (beta chain) emerged from a study of blood T cell repertoires in COVID-19. Here immunoSEQ multiplex PCR was the method, and the copy in TCRdb shows in-frame clones only, minus some. The table shows some 510,000 clones, with approximately 87% occurring only once. This clone was recorded at least ten times. V was clipped by 4 bases and J by 5 bases; unmatched bases: 20. This CDR3 has 19 residues. The germline V gene encodes CDR1 MGHRA and CDR2 YSYEKL. The receptor comes from a woman aged 40-49 years who had recovered from COVID-19. Sequencing was done on a sample of PBMCs or T cells enriched from blood (not recorded which). The chain uses TRBV4-1 and TRBJ2-3; TRBD2 matches 8 bases. This chain's CDR3 is CASSLTSAGRAISEDTQYF. CDR3 DNA: TGCGCCAGCAGCCTTACCTCGGCCGGGAGGGCCATATCTGAAGATACGCAGTATTTT.